This T cell receptor beta chain was captured by sequencing in a study of OX40 agonist ivuxolimab in advanced cancers. The wider study: The treatment was a fully human IgG2 OX40 agonist, ivuxolimab. Ivuxolimab doses were 0.01, 0.1, 0.3, 1.5, 3 or 10 mg/kg every 2 weeks.

The CDR3 is made up of 16 amino acids. J gave up 4 bases and V 2 bases, and 8 bases lay outside the gene matches. In germline, CDR1 is SGHDN, CDR2 FVKESK. Patients were excluded for autoimmune disease history or systemic immunosuppression. Using immunoSEQ multiplex PCR, the repertoire was profiled, and TCRdb retains in-frame clones only, with some absent. This table holds approximately 50,000 clones, approximately 86% found once. In this sample, this clone turned up once. The sequence came from an adult with an advanced solid tumor such as melanoma, head and neck, liver or kidney cancer. The sequencing here drew on CD4+ or CD8+ T cells sorted from blood, taken in a trial of the OX40 agonist ivuxolimab. The V and J genes are TRBV14 and TRBJ2-1, with 7 bases lining up with TRBD2. CDR3 nucleotide sequence: TGTGCCAGCAGCCAACCGGCAGCGGGAATTTACAATGAGCAGTTCTTC. It codes for CASSQPAAGIYNEQFF.